Listed below are T cell receptor beta chains from one sample, sequenced in a study of blood T cell repertoires in COVID-19. The method was immunoSEQ multiplex PCR; TCRdb's version includes in-frame clones alone and lacks a portion of them. The repertoire consists of about 500,000 clones, with 75% to 90% occurring once and the leading ten covering 0.9%. Sample: peripheral blood. The receptors derive from a man aged 18 to 29 with COVID-19, enrolled during active disease. Both conserved end residues are part of each CDR3. The order of the fields is J gene, V gene, clone size, CDR3 protein. Clone size is given for some rows only: seen once, a few or many times, or a class if the clone is expanded.

TRBJ2-5 TRBV6-1 few CASSELAGGLETQYF
TRBJ1-5 TRBV27 . CASSPTSGIQPQHF
TRBJ2-1 TRBV19 . CASSTAWTGNNEQFF
TRBJ1-1 TRBV15 . CATSRDTGQGLAFF
TRBJ2-1 TRBV7-9 . CASSTQLTNYNEQFF
TRBJ2-7 TRBV13 . CASSFVASEQYF
TRBJ1-1 TRBV19 . CASSRALRRYTEAFF
TRBJ2-7 TRBV7-9 once CASSLRARGGEQYF
TRBJ1-6 TRBV10-3 . CAISVRGSNSPLHF
TRBJ2-1 TRBV5-1 . CASSLGLAGDEQFF
TRBJ2-7 TRBV6-5 . CASTSRVYEQYF
TRBJ2-1 TRBV11-2 once CASSLGGGTSGRNEQFF
TRBJ2-2 TRBV19 . CASKYGGAGAGELFF
TRBJ1-5 TRBV6-4 . CATWWTGKGGKNQPQHF
TRBJ1-2 TRBV29-1 few CSAGSPGTLNYGYTF
TRBJ2-3 TRBV15 . CATSGGLAGTTDTQYF
TRBJ2-7 TRBV11-2 . CASSIDRGREQYF
TRBJ2-3 TRBV24-1 . CATSVPRGGEGTDTQYF
TRBJ2-7 TRBV10-3 . CAISESDRLAGGNEQYF
TRBJ1-5 TRBV4-1 . CASSRAGQVNQPQHF
TRBJ1-3 TRBV3-1/TRBV3-2 . CASSQGHSPSSGNTIYF
TRBJ2-3 TRBV6-5 . CATRPRTGETYTQYF
TRBJ1-6 TRBV7-9 once CASSFRDRTSPLHF
TRBJ2-1 TRBV12-3/TRBV12-4 . CASRRTGTEQFF
TRBJ2-3 TRBV5-1 once CASSEGAGASSTQYF
TRBJ2-1 TRBV19 . CASSLHRANEQFF
TRBJ2-7 TRBV6-5 . CASSYGRGGWVYEQYF
TRBJ2-7 TRBV27 . CASSLSRTVVLEQYF
TRBJ2-7 TRBV13 . CASSSSYEQYF
TRBJ2-2 TRBV15 . CATSRVPGGNTGELFF
TRBJ2-7 TRBV12-3/TRBV12-4 . CASSRTDTYEQYF
TRBJ1-1 TRBV5-4 . CASSLDGGNTEAFF
TRBJ1-1 TRBV5-1 . CASSPQGLNTEAFF
TRBJ2-4 TRBV12-3/TRBV12-4 . CASSFSGVQYF
TRBJ2-7 TRBV5-1 . CASSPWLSGATYEQYF
TRBJ2-2 TRBV7-9 . CASSWFQTGELFF
TRBJ2-1 TRBV5-4 . CASSPASGEQFF
TRBJ2-7 TRBV5-8 once CASSLWQNHYEQYF
TRBJ2-1 TRBV30 . CAWGRLAGEGRFF
TRBJ1-2 TRBV7-9 . CASSFGQGYTF
TRBJ1-4 TRBV7-3 . CASSRQGGEKLFF
TRBJ1-1 TRBV6-5 once CASRGSYTEAFF
TRBJ2-6 TRBV6-5 . CASSPGGGANVLTF
TRBJ1-1 TRBV6-5 . CASSYGPNTEAFF
TRBJ1-2 TRBV15 . CATSRDFRAFYGYTF
TRBJ1-1 TRBV3-1/TRBV3-2 . CASSQGVVNTEAFF
TRBJ1-1 TRBV19 . CASSMMQGPDTEAFF
TRBJ2-1 TRBV25-1 . CASSDCCAGVYYNEQFF
TRBJ2-3 TRBV5-6 . CASSPDRGTDTQYF
TRBJ2-3 TRBV7-6 . CASSLAGQGADTQYF
TRBJ1-6 TRBV6-5 . CASSYSLRGNNSPLHF
TRBJ2-7 TRBV3-1/TRBV3-2 . CASSHNAGDEQYF
TRBJ1-1 TRBV29-1 . CSVLGQIMNTEAFF
TRBJ1-3 TRBV7-9 . CASSFGGGNTIYF
TRBJ1-1 TRBV19 . CASSTQMNTEAFF
TRBJ2-7 TRBV6-5 . CASGLNGRGHEQYF
TRBJ2-2 TRBV24-1 . CATTNTGELFF
TRBJ2-7 TRBV4-1 . CASSQAPQGAGEQYF
TRBJ2-3 TRBV24-1 . CAPGLAGITDTQYF